These 14 T cell receptor beta chains came from one sample sequenced in a study of T cell responses to AZD1222 COVID-19 vaccine. Some clones are missing from TCRdb's copy, which holds only in-frame ones; the method was immunoSEQ multiplex PCR. The sample includes roughly 120,000 clones, 70% to 90% of them seen just once. The sequences come from peripheral blood, collected on day 0 of AZD1222 vaccination. The receptors were gathered from an adult in good health.

There are a few counts of this clone. The J gene is TRBJ1-5, the V gene TRBV19; 9 positions agree with TRBD1. J was trimmed by 2 bases and V by 6 bases; bases with no gene match: 23. CDR1 and CDR2 from the germline V gene are LNHDA and SQIVND (reference sequence). This CDR3 is built from 21 residues. This chain's CDR3 is CASRPAGTGRGGIWGNQPQHF. The DNA of the CDR3 is TGTGCCAGTAGACCGGCCGGGACAGGGAGAGGAGGGATATGGGGCAATCAGCCCCAGCATTTT.

The chain carries TRBV7-2 and TRBJ1-4; D is unclear. The CDR3 covers 14 residues. Germline CDR1 is SGHTA and CDR2 is FQGNSA. The V end was cut by 3 bases, the J end by 8 bases, with 13 bases between. The CDR3 region is CASSFQTSGEKLFF. The CDR3 coding sequence is TGTGCCAGCAGCTTCCAGACATCGGGCGAAAAACTGTTTTTT.

The genes are TRBV7-9 and TRBJ1-3; 7 nucleotides agree with TRBD1. The CDR3 length is 16 residues. The V gene end was trimmed by 6 bases and the J gene end by 0 bases; junction bases not matched to a gene: 8. Germline V gives CDR1 SEHNR, CDR2 FQNEAQ (reference sequence). The chain's CDR3 is CASSQGGLTSGNTIYF. Here the CDR3 DNA reads TGTGCCAGCAGTCAAGGGGGCCTTACCTCTGGAAACACCATATATTTT.

The chain carries TRBV7-6 and TRBJ2-7, with 7 positions matching TRBD1. The CDR3 sequence is 14 residues long. V was pared by 5 bases and J by 6 bases, with 10 bases of the junction left unmatched. Per germline, CDR1 SGHVS and CDR2 FNYEAQ. The CDR3 is CASSGQEGFSEQYF. The CDR3 DNA follows: TGTGCCAGCAGCGGACAGGAAGGCTTCAGCGAGCAGTACTTC.

The gene calls are TRBV27 and TRBJ2-3; D unclear. CDR1 and CDR2 (germline): MNHEY, SMNVEV (reference sequence). This CDR3 comprises 14 residues. Trimming pared 6 bases from V and 2 bases from J, leaving 12 bases between. The CDR3 protein is CASSVFDNTDTQYF. The CDR3 nucleotides are TGTGCCAGCAGCGTATTTGATAACACAGATACGCAGTATTTT.

This sequence joins TRBV28 and TRBJ2-3, with D perhaps matching TRBD2 (7 bases). V was shortened by 3 bases and J by 0 bases, with 10 bases between the two germline ends. The CDR3 runs to 15 residues. Germline CDR1 and CDR2: MDHEN and SYDVKM. The CDR3: CASSFAGASTDTQYF. In nucleotides, the CDR3 is TGTGCCAGCAGTTTTGCGGGGGCCAGCACAGATACGCAGTATTTT.

V usage is TRBV19 and J usage is TRBJ1-5; no firm D call. The CDR3 length is 17 residues. V lost 4 bases and J 1 base, leaving 17 bases between the germline ends. Germline CDR1 and CDR2: LNHDA and SQIVND (reference sequence). CDR3: CASSTTSGAESNQPQHF. CDR3 DNA sequence: TGTGCCAGTAGTACTACGTCGGGCGCGGAGAGCAATCAGCCCCAGCATTTT. The whole variable domain, filled in from reference TRBV19 and TRBJ1-5, reads DGGITQSPKYLFRKEGQNVTLSCEQNLNHDAMYWYRQDPGQGLRLIYYSQIVNDFQKGDIAEGYSVSREKKESFPLTVTSAQKNPTAFYLCASSTTSGAESNQPQHFGDGTRLSIL.

This clone has only a few counts. This chain links TRBV11-3 with TRBJ2-4; 8 bases fit TRBD1. The J segment lost 0 bases and the V segment lost 5 bases, leaving 9 bases of the junction unmatched. Germline V lookup: CDR1 SGHNT, CDR2 YENEEA. The CDR3 has 17 residues. The CDR3 DNA follows: TGTGCCAGCAGCGATACCTGGACAGGGCTAGCCAAAAACATTCAGTACTTC. This translates into CASSDTWTGLAKNIQYF.

This clone was found a few times. The chain is built from TRBV5-1 and TRBJ1-2, with 12 bases identical to TRBD1. The germline gives CDR1 SGHRS, CDR2 YFSETQ. V was pared by 4 bases and J by 4 bases, with 11 bases of the junction left unmatched. This CDR3 has 17 amino acids. CDR3 sequence reads: CASSPGTGGIMSYGYTF. The CDR3 DNA sequence: TGCGCCAGCAGCCCGGGGACAGGGGGCATCATGTCCTATGGCTACACCTTC.

This chain uses TRBV2 with TRBJ2-3; either TRBD1 or TRBD2 may supply D (5 bases each). The CDR3 sequence is 12 residues long. CDR1 and CDR2 from the germline V gene are SNHLY and FYNNEI. The germline V and J ends were trimmed by 6 bases and 5 bases, with 9 bases remaining between them. CDR3 nucleotide sequence: TGTGCCAGCAGGGGGGTGGGAGATACGCAGTATTTT. This sequence encodes CASRGVGDTQYF.

The chain links TRBV29-1 to TRBJ2-2; the D is unclear. V lost 6 bases to trimming and J lost 1 base, with 9 bases between them. Germline CDR1 and CDR2: SQVTM and ANQGSEA. The CDR3 runs 13 residues. The CDR3 nucleotides are TGCAGCGTGGATATCAGGAACACCGGGGAGCTGTTTTTT. Protein sequence: CSVDIRNTGELFF.

This clone was found once. The chain uses TRBV4-3 and TRBJ1-2; the D is unclear. This CDR3 contains 14 residues. V was cut by 0 bases and J by 4 bases, with 9 bases left in between. The V gene's germline CDR1 is LGHNA and CDR2 YSLEER. The CDR3 nucleotides read TGCGCCAGCAGCCAAGATTGGGGTAGCTATGGCTACACCTTC. It specifies CASSQDWGSYGYTF.

The V and J genes are TRBV7-2 and TRBJ1-1, with a possible D match to TRBD1 (5 bases). V lost 5 bases to trimming and J lost 1 base, with 14 bases between them. The V gene's germline CDR1 is SGHTA and CDR2 FQGNSA. The CDR3 contains 15 residues. CDR3 sequence: CASSPFGTSNTEAFF. CDR3 sequence (DNA): TGTGCCAGCAGCCCCTTCGGGACGTCGAACACTGAAGCTTTCTTT.

The rearrangement uses TRBV28 and TRBJ1-5; 9 bases line up with TRBD1. The CDR3 length is 13 residues. In germline, CDR1 is MDHEN, CDR2 SYDVKM. With 5 bases clipped from V and 4 bases from J, the junction kept 0 bases outside the gene matches. The CDR3 nucleotides read TGTGCCAGCAGTGGACAGGGGAATCAGCCCCAGCATTTT. Translating gives CASSGQGNQPQHF.